This T cell receptor beta chain was found in a study of T cell responses to AZD1222 COVID-19 vaccine. Study observations and caveats: Increases in Spike-specific TCR breadth and depth were seen after two AZD1222 doses.

Sequencing used immunoSEQ multiplex PCR; TCRdb keeps in-frame clones, though not all of them. The table lists 95,000 to 130,000 clones, around 85% of them singletons. For this clone: Its specificity is not known.

This receptor was identified in an adult in good health. This specimen consisted of peripheral blood, obtained on day 0 of MenACWY control vaccination.

The CDR3 reads CASSIRGGATSHEQFF. In nucleotides, the CDR3 is TGTGCCAGTAGTATTCGAGGGGGTGCTACCTCCCATGAGCAGTTCTTC. The gene calls are TRBV19 and TRBJ2-1; possible D gene TRBD1, 6 bases. V was trimmed by 3 bases and J by 8 bases, leaving 20 bases between them. There are 16 residues in the CDR3. Germline CDR1 LNHDA, CDR2 SQIVND (reference sequence).